This T cell receptor beta chain was sequenced in a study of regulatory T cells in long-lasting Graves disease. Whole-study findings and limits: Analysis covered peripheral blood alone, not thyroid tissue. Persistent disease showed a preference for TRBV28, TRBJ1-2 and TRBJ2-5.

This clonotype was counted a few times. The antigen remains undetermined. Through Arm-PCR of CDR3 regions and iRepertoire HTBI primers, TCR beta libraries were built. Original analysis: Roughly 65 TRBV and 14 TRBJ segments were identified across samples. TCRdb fed the multiplex PCR reads into MiXCR, producing one record per CDR3 protein. What appears here as the V and J calls and clone size reflects TCRdb's work, not the paper's. This table has fewer than 550,000 distinct CDR3 sequences, 15% to 20% appearing once. The time point here: newly diagnosed GD, antithyroid drugs for less than 3 months. From RNA extracted from PBMCs, the TCR library was made. The germline V gene has CDR1 LGHNA and CDR2 YNFKEQ. The CDR3 has 16 residues. V was pared by 0 bases and J by 1 base, with 9 bases between. This sample also belongs to another study, concerning T cells in Graves' hyperthyroidism and ophthalmopathy.

This specimen consisted of peripheral blood mononuclear cells (PBMCs), obtained at new diagnosis, from a patient treated with antithyroid drugs. The chain joins TRBV4-2 to TRBJ2-2, with a tentative D call TRBD2 (5 bases). The receptor was isolated from a woman aged 40 to 65 with Graves disease. The CDR3 region has the DNA TGTGCCAGCAGCCAAGAGAACGGGGAGAACACCGGGGAGCTGTTTTTT. Protein sequence: CASSQENGENTGELFF.